This TCR beta chain was captured in a study of vaccination effects on CD4 cells after COVID-19. Study-level findings and limits: Whether induced by infection or by vaccine, clones showed marked clonal contraction late after vaccination.

The data were produced by immunoSEQ multiplex PCR, yet TCRdb's version contains in-frame clones alone and is incomplete. This sample yields about 27,000 clones, of which about three quarters are seen a single time; about 19% belongs to the top ten. About this clone itself: Its antigen is still unknown.

Per germline, CDR1 KGHSH and CDR2 LQKENI. This CDR3 has 14 residues. V was pared by 3 bases and J by 4 bases, with 4 bases of the junction left unmatched. Using viral peptide pools, the ViraFEST assay grew out antigen-specific CD4+ T cells prior to sequencing. Culture lasted 10 days before CD4+ T cell isolation. This person's SARS-CoV-2 infection, confirmed by PCR, occurred between March and December 2020. The researchers cultured approximately 2.1 million PBMC per well with 8.5 to 10 IU/ml IL-2 and approximately 9.3 ug/ml peptides. The rearrangement uses TRBV18 and TRBJ2-7; 9 bases match TRBD1. The receptor was isolated from a human donor who had a prior SARS-CoV-2 infection. Specimen: CD4+ T cells from PBMCs cultured with HCoV-NL63 spike peptides, collected before COVID-19 vaccination. This chain's CDR3 is CASSPDRGFYEQYF. The CDR3 region has the DNA TGTGCCAGCTCACCCGACAGGGGGTTTTACGAGCAGTACTTC.